This T cell receptor beta chain was documented in a study of regulatory T cells in long-lasting Graves disease. This clonotype was seen a few times. CDR3 size: 15 residues. V shed 1 base and J shed 0 bases, with 7 bases lying between them. The TCR beta library used iRepertoire HTBI primers with Arm-PCR amplification of CDR3. One entry per CDR3 protein, called by TCRdb with MiXCR from the multiplex PCR reads. Of 560,000 or so distinct CDR3 sequences listed, about 15% are singletons. Sample time point: newly diagnosed GD, antithyroid drugs for less than 3 months. PBMCs were the source of the RNA used for TCR sequencing. The same data also contributed to another study, on T cells in Graves' hyperthyroidism and ophthalmopathy.

This TCR was recovered from a man aged 18-30 years with Graves disease. This specimen consisted of peripheral blood mononuclear cells (PBMCs), obtained at new diagnosis, from a patient treated with antithyroid drugs. This chain uses TRBV12-3 or TRBV12-4 with TRBJ2-1; D gene ambiguous. The chain's CDR3 is CASSLGAISYNEQFF. CDR3 coding DNA: TGTGCCAGCAGTTTAGGCGCGATCTCCTACAATGAGCAGTTCTTC.